This TCR beta chain was captured in a study of blood T cell repertoires in COVID-19. In germline, CDR1 is SEHNR, CDR2 FQNEAQ (reference sequence). Trimming shortened V by 0 bases and J by 7 bases, and 9 bases separated the two germline ends. CDR3 size: 13 residues. Sequenced by immunoSEQ multiplex PCR; TCRdb stores in-frame clones only, minus some. This sample has 150,000 to 200,000 clones, with 60% to 80% found just once. J is TRBJ1-2 and V is TRBV7-9; no clear D. The receptor comes from a man aged 55 to 69 with active or convalescent COVID-19. Sequenced material: peripheral blood. The CDR3 is CASSLAAVGGYTF. The CDR3 region has the DNA TGTGCCAGCAGCTTAGCGGCGGTGGGTGGCTACACCTTC.